The rows below give T cell receptor beta chains drawn from one sample of a study of graft-versus-host responses after intestinal transplantation. Produced via immunoSEQ multiplex PCR; TCRdb's table is partial and in-frame only. The sample contains some 83,000 clones, around 91% of which appear only once. Their recognized antigens are unknown. The sequencing used unstimulated CD4+ T cells sorted from spleen or lymph node cells, collected before intestinal transplant. The receptors stem from a human donor who received an intestinal transplant. Each CDR3 is given without its conserved first and last residue.

V gene	J gene	CDR3 protein
TRBV7-8	TRBJ2-7	ASSLEPLGLAGSSYEQY
TRBV19	TRBJ1-6	ASKAGQPNSPLH
TRBV5-5	TRBJ2-7	ASSWRGTGVYEQY
TRBV7-9	TRBJ1-1	ASSSLTLNTEAF
TRBV6-1	TRBJ2-7	ASSNRPLSYEQY
TRBV5-6	TRBJ2-3	ASSSTVTDTQY
TRBV2	TRBJ2-5	ASSVGGVETQY
TRBV7-9	TRBJ1-6	ASSLVYRGRGSPLH
TRBV5-8	TRBJ2-2	ASSLLWLPGELF
TRBV6-6	TRBJ2-7	ASSLERTGGYEQY
TRBV7-8	TRBJ2-7	ASSYGGLAGGPTYEQY
TRBV10-3	TRBJ2-5	AISESLTSRKTQY
TRBV19	TRBJ1-6	ASSIRGGSPLH
TRBV6-5	TRBJ1-2	ASSSATGWYT